These T cell receptor beta chains were read from a single sample in a study of TIL therapy for anti-PD-1-resistant metastatic lung cancer. TCRdb's copy holds only in-frame clones and misses some; the assay was immunoSEQ multiplex PCR. The table records 55,000 to 70,000 clones, about nine tenths of them present only once. Material: blood, obtained at baseline. All receptors come from a person aged 25-79 years with non-small cell lung cancer. Each CDR3 is given with its conserved first and last residue. Each record gives: CDR3 length, V gene, clone size, D gene, J gene, CDR3 DNA, CDR3 protein. D genes are given only for firm matches. Expanded clones are given a class, and other clones once, few, many or no size at all.

>14|TRBV3-1/TRBV3-2|NA|NA|TRBJ1-6
TGTGCCAGCAGTACAGGGTGGGAAAATTCACCCCTCCACTTT
CASSTGWENSPLHF
>17|TRBV5-6|NA|TRBD1|TRBJ2-5
TGTGCCAGCAGCTTCAAATTGACAGGGGGGAGGCAAGAGACCCAGTACTTC
CASSFKLTGGRQETQYF
>15|TRBV28|NA|TRBD1|TRBJ1-2
TGTGCCAGCAGTTTATTGCCGGGACAGGGCTATGGCTACACCTTC
CASSLLPGQGYGYTF
>14|TRBV6-5|NA|NA|TRBJ2-7
TGTGCCAGCAGGAAGACGGGAGAAGTCTACGAGCAGTACTTC
CASRKTGEVYEQYF
>16|TRBV3-1/TRBV3-2|once|NA|TRBJ2-2
TGTGCCAGCAGAGGAGGGGCAGGGGGGGTGACCGGGGAGCTGTTTTTT
CASRGGAGGVTGELFF
>12|TRBV6-5|NA|NA|TRBJ1-5
TGTGCCAGCAGGGGAACGAATCAGCCCCAGCATTTT
CASRGTNQPQHF
>15|TRBV9|NA|NA|TRBJ2-2
TGTGCCAGCAGCCCAATGAACGGGGAAACCGGGGAGCTGTTTTTT
CASSPMNGETGELFF
>15|TRBV5-1|NA|NA|TRBJ2-1
TGCGCCAGCAGCTCCGGACTGAGCTCCTACAATGAGCAGTTCTTC
CASSSGLSSYNEQFF
>12|TRBV27|NA|NA|TRBJ2-3
TGTGCCAGTTCCCTCTGGGGAGATACGCAGTATTTT
CASSLWGDTQYF
>15|TRBV3-1/TRBV3-2|NA|TRBD1|TRBJ1-4
TGTGCCAGCAGCCAAGCAGGGGGCCGGAATGAAAAACTGTTTTTT
CASSQAGGRNEKLFF
>20|TRBV28|NA|NA|TRBJ2-1
TGTGCCAGCAGTTTAGGGGACCCCTTCCTAAGCCCGGTAGAGGCCAATGAGCAGTTCTTC
CASSLGDPFLSPVEANEQFF
>13|TRBV10-2|once|NA|TRBJ2-5
TGCGCCAGCAGACTCGGACGGACAGAGACCCAGTACTTC
CASRLGRTETQYF
>15|TRBV27|NA|TRBD1|TRBJ2-7
TGTGCCAGCAGTTTATGGGGAACAGGGGCCCCCGAGCAGTACTTC
CASSLWGTGAPEQYF
>15|TRBV30|NA|TRBD2|TRBJ2-5
TGTGCCTGGAGTAGCGGGGGGGCGCAAAGGGAGACCCAGTACTTC
CAWSSGGAQRETQYF
>14|TRBV30|NA|TRBD1|TRBJ2-7
TGTGCCTGGAGTGCCCAGGGGGCCCCCTACGAGCAGTACTTC
CAWSAQGAPYEQYF
>13|TRBV5-1|NA|NA|TRBJ2-5
TGCGCCAGCGGCCGGACAGCCCAAGAGACCCAGTACTTC
CASGRTAQETQYF
>14|TRBV28|NA|NA|TRBJ1-6
TGTGCCAGCAGTCCCGACGGGGGAAATTCACCCCTCCACTTT
CASSPDGGNSPLHF
>13|TRBV6-5|NA|NA|TRBJ1-5
TGTGCCAGCGGGGACCGGGCGGATCAGCCCCAGCATTTT
CASGDRADQPQHF
>16|TRBV2|NA|TRBD1|TRBJ2-6
TGTGCCAGCACGAGACAGGGGGTGGTCGGGGCCAACGTCCTGACTTTC
CASTRQGVVGANVLTF
>15|TRBV6-6|NA|NA|TRBJ1-5
TGTGCCAGCAGCCCTTGGGGGAATAGCAATCAGCCCCAGCATTTT
CASSPWGNSNQPQHF
>14|TRBV27|NA|TRBD2|TRBJ2-7
TGTGCCAGCAGTCCTGGGACTAGCGGCTACGAGCAGTACTTC
CASSPGTSGYEQYF
>13|TRBV4-1|once|NA|TRBJ2-3
TGCGCCAGCAGCCCACCGAGCACAGATACGCAGTATTTT
CASSPPSTDTQYF
>15|TRBV1|NA|NA|TRBJ2-7
TGCACCAGCAGCCAATCTAGCGGGTCTTCCTACGAGCAGTACTTC
CTSSQSSGSSYEQYF
>13|TRBV6-5|NA|NA|TRBJ2-1
TGTGCCAGCAGTTGGGGACTGATCAATGAGCAGTTCTTC
CASSWGLINEQFF
>10|TRBV20-1|NA|NA|TRBJ2-5
TGCAGTGCAAAACAAGAGACCCAGTACTTC
CSAKQETQYF
>15|TRBV10-3|NA|NA|TRBJ1-1
TGTGCCATCAGCGATCTACTAACAGGGAGCACTGAAGCTTTCTTT
CAISDLLTGSTEAFF
>16|TRBV18|NA|NA|TRBJ1-6
TGTGCCAGCTCACCAACAGGAAGCTCCTATAATTCACCCCTCCACTTT
CASSPTGSSYNSPLHF
>14|TRBV2|NA|NA|TRBJ2-2
TGTGCCAGCAGTTGGAATGGGGTTTCCGGGGAGCTGTTTTTT
CASSWNGVSGELFF
>15|TRBV6-5|NA|NA|TRBJ2-3
TGTGCCACCCTCCAACGGGCCTCCGGCACAGATACGCAGTATTTT
CATLQRASGTDTQYF
>16|TRBV10-3|NA|NA|TRBJ1-1
TGTGCCATCAGTGAGTCCTGGAGCCAAGGGGACACTGAAGCTTTCTTT
CAISESWSQGDTEAFF
>14|TRBV28|NA|NA|TRBJ1-1
TGTGCCAGCGGGGGATACGGGACGAACACTGAAGCTTTCTTT
CASGGYGTNTEAFF
>13|TRBV2|NA|NA|TRBJ2-5
TGTGCCAGCAGACTGGCCGCGGGCGAGACCCAGTACTTC
CASRLAAGETQYF
>14|TRBV3-1/TRBV3-2|NA|NA|TRBJ2-1
TGTGCCAGCAGCCAGGGGCACGGTGCGGCTGAGCAGTTCTTC
CASSQGHGAAEQFF
>15|TRBV2|NA|NA|TRBJ2-3
TGTGCCGGGAGACTGGGCCCCTCTAGCACAGATACGCAGTATTTT
CAGRLGPSSTDTQYF
>14|TRBV5-1|NA|NA|TRBJ1-2
TGCGCCAGCAGCTTGCCGGAAATGGGCTATGGCTACACCTTC
CASSLPEMGYGYTF
>15|TRBV14|NA|NA|TRBJ1-3
TGTGCCAGCGGAAAGACAGAGATAACTGGAAACACCATATATTTT
CASGKTEITGNTIYF
>17|TRBV19|NA|NA|TRBJ2-1
TGTGCCAGTAGCCCATCCCTCGCAGGGAGAGTATTCAATGAGCAGTTCTTC
CASSPSLAGRVFNEQFF
>17|TRBV7-8|NA|NA|TRBJ2-3
TGTGCCAGCAGCTGGGGGCCCGTTACAGGATTTGCAGATACGCAGTATTTT
CASSWGPVTGFADTQYF
>13|TRBV25-1|NA|NA|TRBJ1-1
TGTGCCAGCATGGGGGGGGCGAGGACTGAAGCTTTCTTT
CASMGGARTEAFF
>16|TRBV3-1/TRBV3-2|NA|NA|TRBJ2-4
TGTGCCAGCAGCCAAGATCCGGGGTTAGCCAAAAACATTCAGTACTTC
CASSQDPGLAKNIQYF
>13|TRBV15|NA|NA|TRBJ2-7
TGTGCCACCAGCAGAGATGAGAGAGGCTTTAAGTACTTC
CATSRDERGFKYF
>20|TRBV10-3|NA|TRBD2|TRBJ2-1
TGTGCCATCAGTGAGCCAGGTTGGGGCGGGAGGTATTCTTCCGGCAATGAGCAGTTCTTC
CAISEPGWGGRYSSGNEQFF
>17|TRBV4-2|NA|NA|TRBJ1-5
TGTGCCAGCAGCCAAGAACCCACTGGGGATGGCAATCAGCCCCAGCATTTT
CASSQEPTGDGNQPQHF
>15|TRBV4-1|NA|TRBD2|TRBJ2-7
TGCGCCAGCAGCCAGACCCCTGCGGGAGTCTACGAGCAGTACTTC
CASSQTPAGVYEQYF
>13|TRBV12-3/TRBV12-4|NA|NA|TRBJ2-1
TGTGCCAGCAGTTTAGGACAGTACAATGAGCAGTTCTTC
CASSLGQYNEQFF
>14|TRBV25-1|NA|NA|TRBJ2-2
TGTGCCAGCAGGGGGGCCTTAAACGCCGGGGAGCTGTTTTTT
CASRGALNAGELFF
>19|TRBV28|NA|NA|TRBJ1-6
TGTGCCAGCAGTTTATTAGAGGGTGGAGGATGGGGGGGCAAATCACCCCTCCACTTT
CASSLLEGGGWGGKSPLHF
>12|TRBV12-3/TRBV12-4|once|TRBD1|TRBJ2-7
TGTGCCAGCGGGACAGGGGGCTACGAGCAGTACTTC
CASGTGGYEQYF
>17|TRBV4-2|NA|TRBD2|TRBJ2-3
TGTGCCAGCAGCCAAGCCGCCGGGGGGAGTCGAGGGTGGACGCAGTATTTT
CASSQAAGGSRGWTQYF
>13|TRBV12-3/TRBV12-4|once|NA|TRBJ1-1
TGTGCCAGCAGTTTACGGGTTAGCACTGAAGCTTTCTTT
CASSLRVSTEAFF
>13|TRBV30|NA|NA|TRBJ1-6
TGTGCCTGGAAGTATCGGGTGCATTCACCCCTCCACTTT
CAWKYRVHSPLHF
>18|TRBV15|NA|TRBD1|TRBJ1-5
TGTGCCACCAGCAGTGCCCGGGACAGAGCTTATAGCAATCAGCCCCAGCATTTT
CATSSARDRAYSNQPQHF
>15|TRBV7-2|few|NA|TRBJ2-3
TGTGCCAGCAGCTTAGGGGCTAATGGGGCAGATACGCAGTATTTT
CASSLGANGADTQYF
>15|TRBV5-1|NA|TRBD1|TRBJ2-1
TGCGCCAGCAGCTTAGGGGGACAGGGACGGAATGAGCAGTTCTTC
CASSLGGQGRNEQFF
>13|TRBV12-3/TRBV12-4|once|NA|TRBJ2-3
TGTGCCAGCAGTTTAGTACTGGGGGGCGAGAAATATTTT
CASSLVLGGEKYF